Following are 18 T cell receptor beta chains from one sample sequenced in a study of OX40 agonist ivuxolimab in advanced cancers. Assay: immunoSEQ multiplex PCR; the TCRdb copy retains only in-frame clones and omits some. The sample gives over 95,000 clones, 91% of which show up once; around 0.32% is in the top ten. The source was CD4+ or CD8+ T cells sorted from blood, collected in a trial of the OX40 agonist ivuxolimab. The receptors derive from an adult with an advanced solid tumor such as melanoma, head and neck, liver or kidney cancer.

This sequence joins TRBV4-3 and TRBJ2-1, with D perhaps assigned TRBD1 or TRBD2 (5 bases each). Germline lookup yields CDR1 LGHNA and CDR2 YSLEER. The CDR3 consists of 15 residues. V lost 0 bases to trimming and J lost 7 bases, with 13 bases between them. CDR3 sequence (DNA): TGCGCCAGCAGCCAAGAAATTGGGACGGGGAATGAGCAGTTCTTC. Amino acids: CASSQEIGTGNEQFF.

The V and J genes are TRBV15 and TRBJ1-5; unclear D gene. This CDR3 has 14 residues. The V end lost 0 bases, the J end lost 0 bases, and 3 bases lay between the germline ends. Germline CDR1 and CDR2: LNHNV and YYDKDF (reference sequence). The DNA of the CDR3 is TGTGCCACCAGCAGAGACTATAGCAATCAGCCCCAGCATTTT. Translation gives CATSRDYSNQPQHF.

The V call is TRBV6-1, the J call TRBJ2-3; D could derive from TRBD1 or TRBD2 (5 bases each). Deletions cut 8 bases from V and 2 bases from J, with 11 bases between. This CDR3 is 13 amino acids long. CDR1 and CDR2 from the germline V gene are MNHNS and SASEGT. The CDR3 DNA follows: TGTGCCAGCCTCAGGGACCTCACAGATACGCAGTATTTT. This sequence encodes CASLRDLTDTQYF.

V gene TRBV9 combines with J gene TRBJ2-2; D call uncertain. This CDR3 region has 16 residues. The V gene's germline CDR1 is SGDLS and CDR2 YYNGEE. V was pared by 3 bases and J by 0 bases, with 12 bases between. This chain's CDR3 is CASSAHVDPNTGELFF. CDR3 bases: TGTGCCAGCAGCGCCCACGTGGATCCGAACACCGGGGAGCTGTTTTTT.

This clone was counted only a few times. The chain links TRBV10-2 to TRBJ2-3; the match to TRBD2 covers 7 bases. The junction had 7 bases not matched to a gene; V was cut back by 0 bases and J by 4 bases. The germline CDR1 and CDR2 sequences are WSHSY and SAAADI. The CDR3 runs to 16 residues. The CDR3, as DNA: TGCGCCAGCAGTGAGTCCGCGGGGGTCGAGGCAGATACGCAGTATTTT. Amino acids: CASSESAGVEADTQYF.

The V and J genes are TRBV15 and TRBJ2-6, with D possibly TRBD1 on 5 matching bases. CDR3 length equals 18 residues. Germline CDR1 reads LNHNV; CDR2 reads YYDKDF (reference sequence). V was pared by 0 bases and J by 2 bases, with 14 bases between. CDR3 amino acids: CATSRDLGAGTGANVLTF. DNA of the CDR3: TGTGCCACCAGCAGAGATCTAGGGGCAGGAACTGGGGCCAACGTCCTGACTTTC.

This clone was recorded once. The chain combines TRBV6-1 with TRBJ1-2, with no clear D. Germline V gene data show CDR1 as MNHNS and CDR2 as SASEGT. V lost 5 bases and J 12 bases, leaving 19 bases between the germline ends. CDR3 length: 13 amino acids. DNA of the CDR3: TGTGCCAGCAGTAAAAATACACCGCCGTGGGACACCTTC. Residues: CASSKNTPPWDTF.

The chain recombines TRBV14 with TRBJ2-1; the match to TRBD1 covers 9 bases. The CDR3 totals 14 residues. J lost 14 bases, V lost 0 bases, and 8 bases had no gene match. Germline CDR1 and CDR2: SGHDN and FVKESK. CDR3 sequence: CASSQDLGTGREFF. CDR3 coding DNA: TGTGCCAGCAGCCAAGATCTTGGGACAGGGCGGGAGTTCTTC. Complete variable domain (other parts from reference TRBV14 and TRBJ2-1): EAGVTQFPSHSVIEKGQTVTLRCDPISGHDNLYWYRRVMGKEIKFLLHFVKESKQDESGMPNNRFLAERTGGTYSTLKVQPAELEDSGVYFCASSQDLGTGREFFGPGTRLTVL.

This sequence joins TRBV18 and TRBJ2-3, with 8 nucleotides matching TRBD1. Trimming at V came to 6 bases and at J to 1 base, leaving 3 bases not matched to a gene. The CDR3 is 14 residues long. Germline CDR1 reads KGHSH; CDR2 reads LQKENI. The CDR3 reads CASSPGQGTDTQYF. CDR3 sequence (DNA): TGTGCCAGCTCCCCGGGACAGGGCACAGATACGCAGTATTTT. Combining the CDR3 with reference TRBV18 and TRBJ2-3 gives the whole variable domain NAGVMQNPRHLVRRRGQEARLRCSPMKGHSHVYWYRQLPEEGLKFMVYLQKENIIDESGMPKERFSAEFPKEGPSILRIQQVVRGDSAAYFCASSPGQGTDTQYFGPGTRLTVL.

The CDR3 loop is CASSGRFQAGEGDEQFF. The CDR3 bases are TGTGCCAGCAGCGGACGATTCCAAGCGGGAGAAGGGGATGAGCAGTTCTTC. This chain links TRBV21-1 with TRBJ2-1; the table calls TRBD2, which could not be checked here. TRBV21-1 is a pseudogene. CDR3 length equals 17 residues.

This chain links TRBV6-1 with TRBJ2-7, with D perhaps matching TRBD2 (6 bases). The CDR3 is 16 residues long. V lost 4 bases, J lost 2 bases, and 18 bases lay in between. The germline V gene encodes CDR1 MNHNS and CDR2 SASEGT. The DNA of the CDR3 is TGTGCCAGCAGTGGAGCGGGCCTTACGTCTACCTACGAGCAGTACTTC. Its protein product is CASSGAGLTSTYEQYF.

This rearrangement joins TRBV7-9 to TRBJ1-4; D is uncertain. Trimming removed 5 bases at V and 3 bases at J, with 13 bases between. Germline lookup yields CDR1 SEHNR and CDR2 FQNEAQ (reference sequence). There are 15 residues in the CDR3. The CDR3 sequence is CASSANSVSNEKLFF. The CDR3 region has the DNA TGTGCCAGCAGCGCAAACAGTGTTTCTAATGAAAAACTGTTTTTT.

The chain recombines TRBV28 with TRBJ2-3; D may be TRBD2 (6 bases). Germline-derived CDR1 and CDR2 are MDHEN and SYDVKM. The CDR3 spans 12 residues. V lost 9 bases to trimming and J lost 9 bases, with 16 bases between them. CDR3 region: CASLTLGGTQYF. DNA of the CDR3: TGTGCCAGTCTCACTTTGGGGGGAACGCAGTATTTT.

The rearrangement joins TRBV28 to TRBJ2-7; D is undetermined. Trimming shortened V by 2 bases and J by 0 bases, and 8 bases separated the two germline ends. Germline-derived CDR1 and CDR2 are MDHEN and SYDVKM. The CDR3 is made up of 14 amino acids. The CDR3 here is CASSLRAPSYEQYF. CDR3 DNA: TGTGCCAGCAGTTTACGGGCTCCCTCCTACGAGCAGTACTTC.

V is TRBV28 and J is TRBJ2-3; 10 bases line up with TRBD2. Germline CDR1 reads MDHEN; CDR2 reads SYDVKM. With 11 bases clipped from V and 1 base from J, the junction kept 3 bases outside the gene matches. This CDR3 is 13 amino acids long. The CDR3 loop reads CAFGTSGTDTQYF. In DNA, the CDR3 is TGTGCCTTCGGGACTAGCGGCACAGATACGCAGTATTTT.

The chain is built from TRBV7-2 and TRBJ1-5, with D unresolved. CDR1 and CDR2 from the germline V gene are SGHTA and FQGNSA. The CDR3 spans 16 residues. Trimming cost V 5 bases and J 4 bases, with 18 bases left between them. The CDR3 DNA sequence: TGTGCCAGCAGCCCAGTAGGTACACTCGAAAATCAGCCCCAGCATTTT. Its translation is CASSPVGTLENQPQHF. Complete variable domain (other parts from reference TRBV7-2 and TRBJ1-5): GAGVSQSPSNKVTEKGKDVELRCDPISGHTALYWYRQSLGQGLEFLIYFQGNSAPDKSGLPSDRFSAERTGGSVSTLTIQRTQQEDSAVYLCASSPVGTLENQPQHFGDGTRLSIL.

The J gene is TRBJ2-7, the V gene TRBV10-3, with no clear D. Between the trimmed V and J ends, which lost 3 bases and 5 bases, there was a span of 23 bases. The CDR3 extends over 17 amino acids. Germline assignment: CDR1 ENHRY and CDR2 SYGVKD. This CDR3 is CAISEYKSEIDGNEQYF. The CDR3 DNA follows: TGTGCCATCAGTGAATATAAGTCGGAAATCGACGGAAACGAGCAGTACTTC.

The V gene is TRBV28, the J gene TRBJ1-5; no firm D call. CDR3 length equals 13 residues. Per germline, CDR1 MDHEN and CDR2 SYDVKM. V lost 2 bases, J lost 7 bases, and 9 bases lay in between. Written as DNA, the CDR3 is TGTGCCAGCAGTTTACTTCGACCGCAGCCCCAGCATTTT. This codes for CASSLLRPQPQHF.